These T cell receptor beta chains were read from a single sample in a study of OX40 agonist ivuxolimab in advanced cancers. Data came from immunoSEQ multiplex PCR; TCRdb stores just in-frame clones and leaves some out. The repertoire holds 5,500 to 7,500 clones, around four fifths seen once, with roughly 24% in the top ten. Source: CD4+ or CD8+ T cells sorted from blood, taken in a trial of the OX40 agonist ivuxolimab. The source is an adult with an advanced solid tumor such as melanoma, head and neck, liver or kidney cancer. Each CDR3 is given with its conserved first and last residue. D genes are given only for firm matches. The size of a clone is reported for some rows only, either as once, few or many, or as a class for expanded clones.

j_call,d_call,v_call,clone_size,cdr3_nt,cdr3_aa
TRBJ2-7,-,TRBV28,-,TGTGCCAGCAGTGGGGGGACGGATTCCTACGAGCAGTACTTC,CASSGGTDSYEQYF
TRBJ2-5,TRBD2,TRBV2,once,TGTGCCAGCAGTGTTTTAGCGGGGGACCCTCTACTCCAAGAGACCCAGTACTTC,CASSVLAGDPLLQETQYF
TRBJ1-1,-,TRBV27,few,TGTGCCAGCAGTTTATCGAAGTCCTTGAGGGGGACTTTCTTT,CASSLSKSLRGTFF
TRBJ2-1,TRBD1,TRBV7-9,-,TGTGCCAGCATCAGACCCGGGACAGTCATCAGGGTCTTC,CASIRPGTVIRVF
TRBJ2-3,-,TRBV5-4,-,TGTGCCAGCAGCCCAGGGTATACGCAGTATTTT,CASSPGYTQYF
TRBJ2-2,TRBD1,TRBV6-1,-,TGTGCCAGCAGTGAAGTACAGGGGGCTGACGCCGGGGAGCTGTTTTTT,CASSEVQGADAGELFF
TRBJ1-1,-,TRBV7-3,-,TGTGCCAGCAGCGCCCAAAAGGGAGGCACTGAAGCTTTCTTT,CASSAQKGGTEAFF
TRBJ2-5,TRBD2,TRBV7-9,-,TGTGCCAGCAGCTCCCAGGGACTAGCGGGAGGGGAGACCCAGTACTTC,CASSSQGLAGGETQYF
TRBJ2-7,-,TRBV5-5,-,TGTGCCAGCAGCTCCACCTACGAGCAGTACTTC,CASSSTYEQYF
TRBJ2-3,TRBD2,TRBV6-1,-,TGTGCCAGCAGTGACCATAGCGGGAGGGCCGGCACAGATACGCAGTATTTT,CASSDHSGRAGTDTQYF
TRBJ1-4,-,TRBV4-1,-,TGCGCCAGCGGACAGCAATCTAATGAAAAACTGTTTTTT,CASGQQSNEKLFF
TRBJ1-2,TRBD1,TRBV2,-,TGTGCCAGCAGGACAGGGCGAGCTAACTATGGCTACACCTTC,CASRTGRANYGYTF
TRBJ1-4,-,TRBV7-9,-,TGTGCCAGCAGCACCCCAGACAGGTTGGGTGAAAAACTGTTTTTT,CASSTPDRLGEKLFF
TRBJ2-5,TRBD2,TRBV15,few,TGTGCCACCAGCGGCCCCTTTAAAACGGGAGGTATACAAGAGACCCAGTACTTC,CATSGPFKTGGIQETQYF
TRBJ2-7,-,TRBV27,once,TGTGCCACCGGGCTGGCAGCCAAGCGCTCCTACGAGCAGTACTTC,CATGLAAKRSYEQYF
TRBJ1-5,-,TRBV19,-,TGTGCCAGTAGTATAGGGGGGACGGCCAATCAGCCCCAGCATTTT,CASSIGGTANQPQHF
TRBJ1-2,TRBD1,TRBV27,-,TGTGCCAGCAGTTTATCCTTCGGGACAGGGGGCATCAATGGCTACACCTTC,CASSLSFGTGGINGYTF
TRBJ1-1,-,TRBV5-6,-,TGTGCCAGCAGCTTGGTCCAGGGGGAAGCTTTCTTT,CASSLVQGEAFF